This T cell receptor beta chain was found in a study of T-cell reconstitution after alpha-beta-depleted transplantation in children. Study-level findings and limits: About two months after transplant, alpha-beta T cells reportedly came from several hundred expanded graft clones.

A library of TCRbeta sequences, prepared with unique molecular identifiers, was generated. One entry per CDR3 protein, called by TCRdb with MiXCR from the PCR reads. This table has roughly 420,000 distinct CDR3 sequences, around 15% appearing once. The ends were cut back, 5 bases at V and 5 bases at J, with 12 bases in the middle. The V gene's germline CDR1 is DFQATT and CDR2 SNEGSKA (reference sequence). The CDR3 totals 12 residues. This clonotype was seen more than once but under ten times. The antigen is not known. The V call is TRBV20-1, the J call TRBJ2-5, with D tentatively TRBD2 (7 bases). Sequencing used PBMCs, mostly from graft donor cells, obtained 360 days after TCRalphabeta/CD19-depleted stem cell transplant. The TCR sequence derives from a boy in the first two years of life who had a stem cell transplant for Wiskott-Aldrich syndrome, so the T cells may come from the graft donor. CDR3 region: CSAGGGRETQYF. As DNA, the CDR3 is TGCAGTGCTGGGGGGGGCCGGGAGACCCAGTACTTC.